A selection of T cell receptor beta chains follows, all from one sample in a study of blood T cell repertoires in COVID-19. Sequenced by immunoSEQ multiplex PCR; TCRdb stores in-frame clones only, minus some. The data show about 180,000 clones, about 88% seen once. Sequencing used PBMCs or T cells enriched from blood (not recorded which). The receptors derive from a woman in her 40s with acute COVID-19. The CDR3 runs from the conserved cysteine through the conserved F or W. The D gene is left open where the match is weak. The size of a clone is reported for some rows only, either as once, few or many, or as a class for expanded clones.

j_call clone_size d_call v_call cdr3_aa cdr3_nt
TRBJ2-1 NA TRBD2 TRBV5-8 CASSLLAGSSYNEQFF TGTGCCAGCAGCTTACTAGCGGGTAGCTCCTACAATGAGCAGTTCTTC
TRBJ2-2 NA TRBD2 TRBV30 CAWRGVASGKATGELFF TGTGCCTGGAGGGGGGTGGCTAGCGGGAAGGCCACCGGGGAGCTGTTTTTT
TRBJ2-7 NA TRBD1 TRBV4-2 CASSHRQGAYEQYF TGTGCCAGCAGCCACCGACAGGGGGCCTACGAGCAGTACTTC
TRBJ2-7 few NA TRBV10-1 CASSDWGQGSSYEQYF TGCGCCAGCAGTGACTGGGGGCAGGGGAGTTCCTACGAGCAGTACTTC
TRBJ1-2 NA NA TRBV9 CASSVDSFNYGYTF TGTGCCAGCAGCGTAGACTCCTTTAACTATGGCTACACCTTC
TRBJ1-1 NA TRBD1 TRBV18 CASSSGGMGNTEAFF TGTGCCAGCTCATCAGGGGGTATGGGGAACACTGAAGCTTTCTTT
TRBJ2-1 NA NA TRBV7-9 CASAGQGRYNEQFF TGTGCTTCAGCGGGGCAGGGGCGTTACAATGAGCAGTTCTTC
TRBJ2-7 NA TRBD2 TRBV2 CASTEGLAKMYEQYF TGTGCCAGCACCGAGGGACTAGCGAAAATGTACGAGCAGTACTTC
TRBJ1-2 NA NA TRBV2 CASSTGRHGYTF TGTGCCAGCAGTACAGGGCGCCATGGCTACACCTTC
TRBJ1-2 NA NA TRBV28 CASTLGYPVGGYTF TGTGCCAGCACCCTAGGATACCCAGTGGGTGGCTACACCTTC
TRBJ1-1 NA TRBD1 TRBV9 CASSPGTGGGTEAFF TGTGCCAGCAGCCCGGGAACAGGGGGCGGCACTGAAGCTTTCTTT
TRBJ2-1 NA TRBD2 TRBV12-3/TRBV12-4 CASSLKAGGQFF TGTGCCAGCAGTTTAAAGGCGGGAGGGCAGTTCTTC
TRBJ2-3 once TRBD1 TRBV19 CASSWDRVSDTQYF TGTGCCAGTAGTTGGGACAGGGTATCAGATACGCAGTATTTT
TRBJ2-2 NA TRBD2 TRBV24-1 CATSDRTSPTGELFF TGTGCCACCAGTGACCGGACTAGCCCAACCGGGGAGCTGTTTTTT
TRBJ1-3 NA NA TRBV7-9 CASTRGGGNTIYF TGTGCCAGCACCAGGGGAGGGGGAAACACCATATATTTT
TRBJ1-5 NA TRBD1 TRBV6-5 CASSQGGRQPQHF TGTGCCAGCAGTCAGGGGGGAAGACAGCCCCAGCATTTT
TRBJ2-7 NA NA TRBV6-5 CASRRSIGSYEQYF TGTGCCAGCAGGCGGTCGATTGGGTCCTACGAGCAGTACTTC
TRBJ1-6 NA TRBD1 TRBV4-1 CASSLDRANSPLHF TGCGCCAGCAGCCTCGACAGGGCTAATTCACCCCTCCACTTT
TRBJ2-1 NA NA TRBV5-4 CASSLDERAYNEQFF TGTGCCAGCAGCTTGGATGAGCGGGCCTACAATGAGCAGTTCTTC
TRBJ1-2 NA TRBD1 TRBV4-3 CASSQKRTGRGNYGYTF TGCGCCAGCAGCCAAAAACGGACAGGACGGGGGAACTATGGCTACACCTTC
TRBJ2-3 NA NA TRBV6-1 CASSEGGPSTDTQYF TGTGCCAGCAGTGAAGGGGGGCCTAGCACAGATACGCAGTATTTT
TRBJ1-6 NA TRBD1 TRBV12-5 CASGPGTGNSPLHF TGTGCTAGTGGCCCCGGGACAGGAAATTCACCCCTCCACTTT
TRBJ2-2 NA TRBD2 TRBV19 CASSLAGAANTGELFF TGTGCCAGTAGTCTAGCGGGAGCCGCGAACACCGGGGAGCTGTTTTTT
TRBJ2-5 NA NA TRBV3-1/TRBV3-2 CASSQGARGAQYF TGTGCCAGCAGCCAAGGGGCCCGCGGGGCCCAGTACTTC
TRBJ1-4 NA NA TRBV28 CASSLAGRGMNEKLFF TGTGCCAGCAGTCTTGCTGGACGGGGGATGAATGAAAAACTGTTTTTT
TRBJ2-7 few TRBD2 TRBV3-1/TRBV3-2 CASSPGNGGAYEQYF TGTGCCAGCAGCCCTGGGAACGGGGGGGCTTACGAGCAGTACTTC
TRBJ2-5 few NA TRBV25-1 CASSDKPPLQGGETQYF TGTGCCAGCAGTGATAAACCTCCCCTGCAGGGCGGAGAGACCCAGTACTTC
TRBJ1-4 NA NA TRBV28 CASSFPAAANEKLFF TGTGCCAGCAGTTTCCCTGCCGCCGCGAATGAAAAACTGTTTTTT
TRBJ1-2 NA NA TRBV29-1 CSVEVLYNYGYTF TGCAGCGTTGAAGTGCTCTATAACTATGGCTACACCTTC
TRBJ1-1 once TRBD1 TRBV13 CASSLGGTGKRNTEAFF TGTGCCAGCAGCTTAGGCGGGACAGGGAAACGGAACACTGAAGCTTTCTTT
TRBJ1-5 once NA TRBV5-6 CASSLSPLSNQPQHF TGTGCCAGCAGCTTGAGCCCCCTTAGCAATCAGCCCCAGCATTTT
TRBJ1-1 NA NA TRBV4-1 CASSQDRGGNTEAFF TGCGCCAGCAGCCAAGATCGCGGAGGAAACACTGAAGCTTTCTTT
TRBJ1-5 NA TRBD1 TRBV28 CASSLPWTGDNQPQHF TGTGCCAGCAGTCTCCCATGGACAGGGGATAATCAGCCCCAGCATTTT
TRBJ2-7 NA TRBD1 TRBV5-4 CASSPGPPDRVIYEQYF TGTGCCAGCAGCCCTGGACCCCCGGACAGGGTTATCTACGAGCAGTACTTC
TRBJ1-1 NA NA TRBV27 CASSGAGSITEAFF TGTGCCAGCAGTGGGGCAGGTTCGATCACTGAAGCTTTCTTT
TRBJ2-2 NA NA TRBV6-5 CASSYGGSNTGELFF TGTGCCAGCAGTTACGGCGGTTCGAACACCGGGGAGCTGTTTTTT
TRBJ2-1 NA NA TRBV4-1 CASSQGIFDSHYMNEQFF TGCGCCAGCAGCCAAGGGATCTTCGATAGCCACTACATGAATGAGCAGTTCTTC
TRBJ1-1 NA NA TRBV10-3 CAISVTDYTEAFF TGTGCCATCAGTGTGACAGACTACACTGAAGCTTTCTTT
TRBJ1-1 NA NA TRBV3-1/TRBV3-2 CASSQGQNTEAFF TGTGCCAGCAGCCAGGGACAGAACACTGAAGCTTTCTTT
TRBJ1-2 NA TRBD1 TRBV29-1 CSVEDRRQGERHGYTF TGCAGCGTTGAAGATCGAAGACAGGGGGAACGACATGGCTACACCTTC
TRBJ2-7 NA NA TRBV19 CASSIVGGEQYF TGTGCCAGTAGTATAGTAGGAGGCGAGCAGTACTTC
TRBJ2-2 once TRBD1 TRBV12-5 CASRGQANTGELFF TGTGCTAGTCGGGGACAGGCAAACACCGGGGAGCTGTTTTTT
TRBJ1-5 NA NA TRBV19 CASREQGGNQPQHF TGTGCCAGTAGGGAACAGGGTGGCAATCAGCCCCAGCATTTT
TRBJ2-7 NA TRBD1 TRBV10-3 CAISEQTGGLYEQYF TGTGCCATCAGTGAGCAGACAGGGGGACTCTACGAGCAGTACTTC
TRBJ1-2 NA NA TRBV6-5 CASSRGGGNGYTF TGTGCCAGCAGTCGGGGAGGGGGAAATGGCTACACCTTC
TRBJ1-5 NA NA TRBV2 CASSEKAPRWSGGQPQHF TGTGCCAGCAGTGAAAAGGCCCCTAGGTGGTCGGGGGGCCAGCCCCAGCATTTT
TRBJ1-5 NA NA TRBV4-2 CASSQGGVGVSNQPQHF TGTGCCAGCAGCCAGGGCGGGGTTGGGGTTAGCAATCAGCCCCAGCATTTT
TRBJ1-2 NA NA TRBV5-1 CASSLVQGNYGYTF TGCGCCAGCAGCTTGGTTCAGGGGAACTATGGCTACACCTTC
TRBJ1-4 NA NA TRBV11-3 CASSLIGEAYKEKLFF TGTGCCAGCAGCCTGATAGGGGAGGCCTATAAAGAAAAACTGTTTTTT
TRBJ1-2 NA NA TRBV19 CASSPGRNYGYTF TGTGCCAGTAGTCCAGGCCGTAACTATGGCTACACCTTC
TRBJ1-5 NA NA TRBV6-5 CASSPRGASNQPQHF TGTGCCAGCAGTCCCAGGGGCGCGAGCAATCAGCCCCAGCATTTT
TRBJ2-1 NA TRBD2 TRBV7-9 CASSKTSGKSVDEQFF TGTGCCAGCAGCAAGACTAGCGGGAAGTCTGTGGATGAGCAGTTCTTC